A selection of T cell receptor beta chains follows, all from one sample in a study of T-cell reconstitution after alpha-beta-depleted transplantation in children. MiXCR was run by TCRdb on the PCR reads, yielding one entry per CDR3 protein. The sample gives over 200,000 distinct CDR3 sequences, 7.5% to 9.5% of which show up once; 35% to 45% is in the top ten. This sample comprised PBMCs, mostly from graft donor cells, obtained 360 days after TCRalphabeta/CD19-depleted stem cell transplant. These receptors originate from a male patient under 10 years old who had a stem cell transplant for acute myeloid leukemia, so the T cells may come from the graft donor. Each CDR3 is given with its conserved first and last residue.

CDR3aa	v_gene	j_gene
CASSQADRSISTDTQYF	TRBV4-2	TRBJ2-3
CASSYYGSYEQYF	TRBV6-2/TRBV6-3	TRBJ2-7
CASSFWTEETQYF	TRBV12-3/TRBV12-4	TRBJ2-5
CSVVFLAPYEQYF	TRBV29-1	TRBJ2-7
CASSKDRVGSYEQYF	TRBV7-9	TRBJ2-7
CCAISGTSGRSYEQFF	TRBV20-1	TRBJ2-1
CASSLKGGGGETQYF	TRBV12-3/TRBV12-4	TRBJ2-5
CSASTGRASSYNEQFF	TRBV20-1	TRBJ2-1
CASRQHRAGPYEQYF	TRBV6-1	TRBJ2-7
CSAKAGDGRSYNEQFF	TRBV20-1	TRBJ2-1
CASSLGTRIEDYGYTF	TRBV6-2/TRBV6-3	TRBJ1-2
CASSLGRWWGQFF	TRBV5-6	TRBJ2-1
CASSLSRTGGIYGYTF	TRBV27	TRBJ1-2
CASGLVIGSTEAFF	TRBV12-5	TRBJ1-1
CASSQEIVSYNEQFF	TRBV4-1	TRBJ2-1
CASSLVGLAKNIQYF	TRBV12-3/TRBV12-4	TRBJ2-4
CSASPGAMNTEAFF	TRBV20-1	TRBJ1-1
CASSQVGETQYF	TRBV3-1	TRBJ2-5
CASSFWGQFQETQYF	TRBV5-1	TRBJ2-5
CASSPDSGLLGYGYTF	TRBV11-2	TRBJ1-2
CASSQVSAGPNEQFF	TRBV14	TRBJ2-1
CASSFWPSGPNYEQYF	TRBV27	TRBJ2-7
CASSLGRSQETQYF	TRBV5-1	TRBJ2-5
CASSTGVSGRADTQYF	TRBV7-8	TRBJ2-3
CASSLWGGSYEQYF	TRBV5-1	TRBJ2-7
CASSYGGSARNEQFF	TRBV6-2/TRBV6-3	TRBJ2-1
CSATPSGGANEQFF	TRBV20-1	TRBJ2-1
CASSLEWTVNSPLHF	TRBV7-8	TRBJ1-6
CSVGLGRRIYEQFF	TRBV29-1	TRBJ2-1